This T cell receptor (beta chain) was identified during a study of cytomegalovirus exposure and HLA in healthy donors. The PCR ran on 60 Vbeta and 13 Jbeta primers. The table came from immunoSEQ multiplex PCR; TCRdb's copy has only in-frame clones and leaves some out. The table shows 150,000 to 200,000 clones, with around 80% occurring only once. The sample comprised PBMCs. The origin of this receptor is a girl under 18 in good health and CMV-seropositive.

The CDR3 DNA reads as TGTGCCTGGGAACAGGGGAACGGCAATCAGCCCCAGCATTTT. Its translation: CAWEQGNGNQPQHF. The chain joins TRBV30 to TRBJ1-5; 7 nucleotides match TRBD1. The CDR3 is 14 amino acids. Germline V gene data show CDR1 as GTSNPN and CDR2 as SVGIG (reference sequence). The V segment lost 5 bases and the J segment 2 bases; nucleotides outside the gene matches: 6.